This T cell receptor (beta chain) derives from a study of CD8+ T cells in alopecia areata. The wider study: Female C3H/HeJ mice aged roughly 7-11 weeks received skin from roughly 6-12-month-old C3H/HeJ donors with spontaneous alopecia.

Cells that came from pooled cutaneous lymph nodes were sorted using CD4, CD8alpha, NKG2D, NKG2ACE and other markers. This clone was recorded a few times. Its target is unknown. Here the gene names and germline are mouse. The missing CDR3 end, 4 residues past where the read stops, is filled in from the germline J gene. Different DNA sequences within this sample yield the same CDR3. This CDR3 is 14 amino acids long. CDR1 and CDR2 from the germline V gene are GKSSPN and SITVG. Unmatched junction bases numbered 4, after V lost 1 base and J lost 4 bases. Notes on the study in general: More clonal than normal scalp was lesional scalp, particularly alopecia totalis/universalis. Normal skin's resident alphabeta T cells are sequenced alongside lesional scalp T cells.

Sequencing templates came from extracted RNA that was reverse transcribed into cDNA. Assay used: immunoSEQ multiplex PCR; TCRdb lists only in-frame clones, some missing. The profile covers 290,000 or so clones, none occurring a single time. Sequenced input: CD4+ T cells sorted from a lymph node. The sequence was obtained from a C3H/HeJ mouse with alopecia areata. The strain is characterized by the MHC haplotype H2-k. The rearrangement uses TRBV31 and TRBJ1-2; 9 bases are shared with TRBD1. The CDR3 loop reads CAWSPGQGASDYTF. CDR3 DNA, as far as it was read: TGTGCCTGGAGTCCGGGACAGGGAGCCTCC.